The 20 T cell receptor beta chains listed next were all sequenced from one sample in a study of blood T cell repertoires in COVID-19. Profiling relied on immunoSEQ multiplex PCR, and the TCRdb table lists in-frame clones only, not all of them. The table lists around 100,000 clones, 80% to 90% of them singletons. Sequencing input: peripheral blood. These receptors all come from a human donor in a cohort sampled during active COVID-19.

The chain links TRBV7-2 to TRBJ2-7, with D possibly matching TRBD2 (6 bases). V was pared by 4 bases and J by 6 bases, with 10 bases between. This CDR3 comprises 12 residues. Per the germline V gene, CDR1 is SGHTA and CDR2 is FQGNSA. The CDR3 bases are TGTGCCAGCAGCTCGACTAGTCGCGAGCAGTACTTC. Amino acids: CASSSTSREQYF. The complete variable domain, with remaining parts taken from reference TRBV7-2 and TRBJ2-7, reads GAGVSQSPSNKVTEKGKDVELRCDPISGHTALYWYRQSLGQGLEFLIYFQGNSAPDKSGLPSDRFSAERTGGSVSTLTIQRTQQEDSAVYLCASSSTSREQYFGPGTRLTVT.

About this clone: A junction end diverges from the germline sequence, so it may reflect a read error. The sample holds other DNA sequences that translate to the same CDR3. The V and J genes are TRBV6-5 and TRBJ1-5; D is uncertain. This CDR3 region has 15 residues. Germline V gene data show CDR1 as MNHEY and CDR2 as SVGAGI. The chain's CDR3 is CASRHREYSNQPQHF. CDR3 nucleotides: TGTGCTAGCAGACATAGGGAGTATAGCAATCAGCCCCAGCATTTT.

Written as DNA, the CDR3 is TGTGCCAGCAGCCAAGGAGGATCAGACCAAGAGACCCAGTACTTC. Translated: CASSQGGSDQETQYF. V is TRBV3-1 (or the pseudogene TRBV3-2) and J is TRBJ2-5; D is unresolved. The germline gives CDR1 LGHDT, CDR2 YNNKEL (reference sequence). This CDR3 has 15 residues. The V end lost 1 base, the J end lost 0 bases, and 9 bases lay between the germline ends.

Only a few counts were recorded for this clone. The J gene is TRBJ2-7, the V gene TRBV7-6; 7 bases are shared with TRBD1. This CDR3 region has 13 residues. The V and J ends lost 5 bases and 8 bases, in that order; junction bases with no gene match: 9. Looked up from germline, CDR1 is SGHVS and CDR2 is FNYEAQ. CDR3 in DNA: TGTGCCAGCAGCCGAGGGGGCGACGGGCAGCAGTACTTC. It is translated as CASSRGGDGQQYF.

The rearrangement uses TRBV10-3 and TRBJ2-2, with 9 positions matching TRBD2. The germline CDR1 and CDR2 sequences are ENHRY and SYGVKD. The CDR3 has 14 amino acids. V was clipped by 5 bases and J by 7 bases; unmatched bases: 5. The CDR3 DNA reads TGTGCCATCAGTTTAGCGGGAGAGGGCGGGGAGCTGTTTTTT. Translation: CAISLAGEGGELFF.

This rearrangement joins TRBV9 to TRBJ1-5; TRBD1 matches at 9 bases. The CDR3 is made up of 16 amino acids. J gave up 3 bases and V 3 bases, and 7 bases lay outside the gene matches. CDR1 and CDR2 (germline): SGDLS, YYNGEE. DNA for the CDR3: TGTGCCAGCAGCGCCGGGGGGACAGGGCACAATCAGCCCCAGCATTTT. Translating it yields CASSAGGTGHNQPQHF.

The chain recombines TRBV20-1 with TRBJ2-7; TRBD2 matches 10 bases. CDR1 is DFQATT and CDR2 is SNEGSKA in the germline V gene (reference sequence). Germline trimming cut 3 bases from V and 0 bases from J; bases unmatched to any gene: 2. There are 14 residues in the CDR3. The CDR3 sequence is CSASVAGGSYEQYF. Here the CDR3 DNA reads TGCAGTGCTAGTGTAGCGGGAGGCTCCTACGAGCAGTACTTC.

This chain's CDR3 is CASSPFQGAGEQYF. The CDR3 DNA reads TGTGCCAGCTCACCATTCCAGGGGGCTGGGGAGCAGTACTTC. The gene calls are TRBV18 and TRBJ2-7; 8 bases match TRBD1. Germline CDR1 KGHSH, CDR2 LQKENI. After removal of 2 bases from V and 7 bases from J, the junction contained 7 bases not matched to a gene. The CDR3 runs 14 residues.

This clone was seen once. This rearrangement joins TRBV5-6 to TRBJ2-1; 13 bases agree with TRBD2. There are 17 residues in the CDR3. The trim removed 0 bases at V and 4 bases at J, leaving 4 bases unmatched. The V gene's germline CDR1 is SGHDT and CDR2 YYEEEE. The CDR3: CASSLGPTSGGYNEQFF. The CDR3 DNA reads TGTGCCAGCAGCTTGGGGCCGACTAGCGGGGGGTACAATGAGCAGTTCTTC.

The chain is built from TRBV6-1 and TRBJ2-7, with D perhaps matching TRBD1 (6 bases). The germline V gene has CDR1 MNHNS and CDR2 SASEGT. The CDR3 runs to 14 residues. The V gene lost 2 bases and the J gene lost 13 bases, with 21 bases spanning the gap. The CDR3 region is CASSESVTGKGVYF. In nucleotides, the CDR3 is TGTGCCAGCAGTGAATCCGTGACAGGAAAAGGGGTTTACTTC.

J is TRBJ1-1 and V is TRBV21-1; TRBD1 reflects the table's D call only, with no check against the DNA. TRBV21-1 is a pseudogene. The CDR3 has 16 residues. This chain's CDR3 is CASSSGGQAVNTEAFF. Written as DNA, the CDR3 is TGTGCCAGCAGCTCAGGGGGACAGGCGGTGAACACTGAAGCTTTCTTT.

This chain joins TRBV18 and TRBJ1-2; tentative D call: TRBD1 (5 bases). The germline V gene encodes CDR1 KGHSH and CDR2 LQKENI. The ends were cut back, 2 bases at V and 0 bases at J, with 10 bases in the middle. The CDR3 contains 15 residues. The DNA for the CDR3 is TGTGCCAGCTCACCAGCTGACAGAGCTAACTATGGCTACACCTTC. This encodes CASSPADRANYGYTF. The variable domain in full, with the rest retrieved from reference TRBV18 and TRBJ1-2, is NAGVMQNPRHLVRRRGQEARLRCSPMKGHSHVYWYRQLPEEGLKFMVYLQKENIIDESGMPKERFSAEFPKEGPSILRIQQVVRGDSAAYFCASSPADRANYGYTFGSGTRLTVV.

The gene calls are TRBV7-2 and TRBJ1-1; weak D call: TRBD1 (6 bases). V lost 4 bases, J lost 0 bases, and 12 bases lay in between. Germline CDR1 reads SGHTA; CDR2 reads FQGNSA. The CDR3 totals 15 residues. The CDR3, as DNA: TGTGCCAGCAGCTCGGACAGCACCATGAACACTGAAGCTTTCTTT. This encodes CASSSDSTMNTEAFF.

This sequence joins TRBV18 and TRBJ1-5, with D perhaps TRBD1 (5 bases). Germline loops: CDR1 KGHSH, CDR2 LQKENI. CDR3 size: 15 residues. Trimming removed 4 bases from V and 3 bases from J, with 13 bases in between. CDR3 sequence (DNA): TGTGCCAGCTCACAGTCTGGCAGGGTCAATCAGCCCCAGCATTTT. It yields the protein CASSQSGRVNQPQHF.

The V call is TRBV7-3, the J call TRBJ2-3; 12 bases are shared with TRBD2. Trimming cost V 5 bases and J 5 bases; bases outside gene matches: 8. The CDR3 loop spans 16 amino acids. CDR1 and CDR2 (germline): SGHTA, FQGTGA. The CDR3 coding sequence is TGTGCCAGCAGCAACGGACTAGCGGGATGGGTAGATACGCAGTATTTT. It translates to CASSNGLAGWVDTQYF.

With respect to this clone: The sample holds other DNA sequences that translate to the same CDR3. J is TRBJ1-2 and V is TRBV28; a possible D gene is TRBD1 (6 bases). V was trimmed by 4 bases and J by 4 bases, leaving 28 bases between them. The CDR3 is 19 residues long. Germline-derived CDR1 and CDR2 are MDHEN and SYDVKM. CDR3 sequence reads: CASSSVSRGGLPGIYGYTF. The CDR3 nucleotides are TGTGCCAGCAGTTCCGTTAGTAGGGGGGGCCTACCGGGAATCTATGGCTACACCTTC.

The chain recombines TRBV28 with TRBJ1-1; 11 positions match TRBD1. CDR3 length: 17 amino acids. V gave up 6 bases and J gave up 4 bases; unmatched junction bases: 13. Germline V gene data show CDR1 as MDHEN and CDR2 as SYDVKM. CDR3 in DNA: TGTGCCAGCAGCTTCTCCTTTCTCGGACAGGGGGCCACTGAAGCTTTCTTT. It encodes CASSFSFLGQGATEAFF.

V gene TRBV27 combines with J gene TRBJ2-7; 11 bases fit TRBD2. Losses at the gene ends were 5 bases for V and 2 bases for J; bases not matched to a gene: 5. Germline V CDR1 and CDR2: MNHEY, SMNVEV (reference sequence). The CDR3 extends over 15 amino acids. As DNA, the CDR3 is TGTGCCAGCAGTAAACTAGCGGGAGCTGCCTACGAGCAGTACTTC. Translation gives CASSKLAGAAYEQYF.

The chain is built from TRBV5-4 and TRBJ1-1; the match to TRBD1 covers 7 bases. The CDR3 contains 13 residues. J lost 0 bases, V lost 7 bases, and 3 bases had no gene match. CDR1 is SGHNT, CDR2 YYREEE, per germline (reference sequence). The CDR3 protein is CASRDSMNTEAFF. As DNA, the CDR3 is TGTGCCAGCCGGGACAGCATGAACACTGAAGCTTTCTTT.

The chain joins TRBV13 to TRBJ1-2, with D possibly being TRBD1 (6 bases). Germline-derived CDR1 and CDR2 are PRHDT and FYEKMQ (reference sequence). V was trimmed by 5 bases and J by 4 bases, leaving 17 bases between them. CDR3 length equals 15 residues. CDR3 nucleotides: TGTGCCAGCAGCGCGACAGGTGCGGTGTTCTATGGCTACACCTTC. Amino acids: CASSATGAVFYGYTF.